A selection of T cell receptor beta chains follows, all from one sample in a study of T cell repertoires in cytomegalovirus infection. TCRdb passed the reads through MiXCR, listing each CDR3 protein once. The sample consists of around 490,000 distinct CDR3 sequences, around 27% of them appearing once. Material: PBMCs. The receptors here all came from a human donor in good health (CMV status not recorded). Some clones in this sample may be carry-over from other donors' samples. CDR3s include the opening cysteine and the closing phenylalanine or tryptophan. The D gene is left open where the match is weak. Only part of the rows carry a size: once, few, many, or a class if the clone is expanded.

V	J	D	size	length	CDR3	DNA
TRBV18	TRBJ2-1	TRBD2	few	16	CASSRGLAGVGNEQFF	TGTGCCAGCTCACGGGGACTAGCGGGAGTAGGCAATGAGCAGTTCTTC
TRBV7-2	TRBJ2-5	NA	few	11	CASERGETQYF	TGTGCCAGCGAGAGGGGGGAGACCCAGTACTTC
TRBV24-1	TRBJ1-5	NA	NA	16	CATSDGLGQSNQPQHF	TGTGCCACCAGTGACGGCTTAGGACAGAGCAATCAGCCCCAGCATTTT
TRBV4-1	TRBJ2-1	TRBD2	NA	20	CASSQRLGIAGGVNYNEQFF	TGTGCCAGCAGCCAACGCCTAGGAATAGCGGGAGGGGTAAACTACAATGAGCAGTTCTTC
TRBV5-1	TRBJ1-4	TRBD1	NA	16	CASSLAGQRPNEKLFF	TGCGCCAGCAGCTTGGCGGGACAGAGGCCTAATGAAAAACTGTTTTTT
TRBV7-9	TRBJ2-7	NA	many	14	CASSLAPRPYEQYF	TGTGCCAGCAGCTTAGCCCCCAGACCCTACGAGCAGTACTTC
TRBV28	TRBJ2-3	TRBD1	NA	16	CASSSGQALSTDTQYF	TGTGCCAGCAGTTCCGGACAGGCGCTAAGCACAGATACGCAGTATTTC
TRBV9	TRBJ2-1	TRBD2	few	16	CASSVVREGPYNEQFF	TGTGCCAGCAGCGTAGTTCGGGAGGGCCCCTACAATGAGCAGTTCTTC
TRBV7-2	TRBJ1-4	NA	few	16	CASSQRPGGSNEKLFF	TGTGCCAGCAGCCAACGACCCGGGGGGTCAAATGAAAAACTGTTTTTT
TRBV6-5	TRBJ2-5	TRBD2	few	21	CASSYRLRRSREAGRDETQYF	TGTGCCAGCAGTTACAGGCTGCGCCGCTCGCGGGAAGCGGGACGAGACGAGACCCAGTACTTC
TRBV12-3/TRBV12-4	TRBJ1-5	NA	NA	16	CASSKFRDLSNQPQHF	TGTGCCAGCAGTAAGTTTAGGGACCTTAGCAATCAGCCCCAGCATTTT
TRBV27	TRBJ2-7	TRBD2	NA	13	CASAPSGAYEQYF	TGTGCCAGCGCCCCTAGCGGGGCCTACGAGCAGTACTTC
TRBV4-3	TRBJ1-2	NA	few	13	CASSQTVNDGYTF	TGCGCCAGCAGCCAAACCGTAAATGATGGCTACACCTTC
TRBV7-3	TRBJ2-7	TRBD1	few	14	CASSSWDRTYEQYF	TGTGCCAGCAGCTCCTGGGACAGGACCTACGAGCAGTACTTC
TRBV10-2	TRBJ2-4	NA	few	16	CASSGIGVFGKNIQYF	TGCGCCAGCAGTGGCATCGGAGTGTTTGGCAAAAACATTCAGTACTTC
TRBV27	TRBJ1-4	NA	few	13	CASSLKGPEKLFF	TGTGCCAGCAGTTTAAAGGGTCCAGAAAAACTGTTTTTT
TRBV7-2	TRBJ2-3	NA	many	14	CASKGGISTDTQYF	TGTGCCAGCAAAGGAGGGATTAGCACAGATACGCAGTATTTT
TRBV12-3/TRBV12-4	TRBJ2-1	NA	many	14	CASSPNGNTNEQFF	TGTGCCAGCAGTCCCAACGGGAATACGAATGAGCAGTTCTTC
TRBV29-1	TRBJ1-1	TRBD1	NA	17	CSVVVDYRTGMNTEAFF	TGCAGCGTTGTTGTCGATTACAGGACAGGGATGAACACTGAAGCTTTCTTT
TRBV19	TRBJ2-1	NA	NA	12	CASSHTPNEQFF	TGTGCCAGTAGTCATACCCCTAATGAGCAGTTCTTC
TRBV29-1	TRBJ2-2	NA	few	16	CSVDKGHLTNTGELFF	TGCAGCGTTGATAAGGGACACCTAACGAACACCGGGGAGCTGTTTTTT
TRBV6-1	TRBJ1-1	TRBD1	NA	19	CASSATTGTGGNMNTEAFF	TGTGCCAGCAGTGCTACGACCGGGACAGGGGGGAACATGAACACTGAAGCTTTCTTT
TRBV10-3	TRBJ1-2	NA	few	12	CAISEGNYGYTF	TGTGCCATCAGTGAAGGTAACTATGGCTACACCTTC
TRBV18	TRBJ1-5	NA	few	17	CASSPNYGQGTMQPQHF	TGTGCCAGCTCACCAAACTATGGGCAGGGCACAATGCAGCCCCAGCATTTT
TRBV27	TRBJ2-1	TRBD2	many	17	CASSPRLAGAVVGEQFF	TGTGCCAGCAGCCCACGACTAGCAGGAGCCGTCGTAGGTGAGCAGTTCTTC
TRBV5-4	TRBJ2-3	TRBD2	few	15	CASSSSSGSTDTQYF	TGTGCCAGCAGCTCCTCTAGCGGAAGCACAGATACGCAGTATTTT
TRBV24-1	TRBJ2-1	TRBD2	NA	19	CATSDAGTSGSNSYNEQFF	TGTGCCACCAGTGACGCCGGGACTAGCGGGAGTAACTCCTACAATGAGCAGTTCTTC
TRBV30	TRBJ1-2	NA	NA	13	CAWSVLSGYGYTF	TGTGCCTGGAGTGTACTAAGCGGGTATGGCTACACCTTC
TRBV20-1	TRBJ1-6	TRBD1	NA	18	CSADPGQGTPRGDSPLHF	TGCAGTGCTGATCCGGGACAGGGGACCCCTCGAGGGGATTCACCCCTCCACTTT
TRBV27	TRBJ1-2	TRBD1	few	14	CASRLQGQGFGYTF	TGTGCCAGCAGGCTCCAGGGACAGGGTTTCGGCTACACCTTC
TRBV10-3	TRBJ2-1	TRBD1	NA	16	CAIRAGTGEAYNEQFF	TGTGCCATCAGGGCCGGGACAGGGGAAGCCTACAATGAGCAGTTCTTC
TRBV19	TRBJ1-5	NA	NA	15	CASSLGRDFRQPQHF	TGTGCCAGTAGTCTCGGAAGGGACTTCCGTCAGCCCCAGCATTTT
TRBV19	TRBJ2-3	NA	NA	15	CASRVGGIVPDTQYF	TGTGCCAGTAGGGTGGGCGGGATCGTCCCAGATACGCAGTATTTT
TRBV7-1	TRBJ1-1	TRBD1	NA	15	CASSRGTGPNTEAFF	TGTGCCAGCAGCAGGGGGACAGGGCCGAACACTGAAGCTTTCTTT
TRBV7-2	TRBJ2-3	NA	many	11	CASQGTDTQYF	TGTGCCAGCCAGGGCACAGATACGCAGTATTTT
TRBV6-5	TRBJ2-2	TRBD2	NA	16	CASSLNPSGLTEELFF	TGTGCCAGCAGTTTAAACCCTAGCGGGCTAACCGAGGAGCTGTTTTTT
TRBV20-1	TRBJ1-6	NA	few	17	CSARERDPSSYNSPLHF	TGCAGTGCTAGAGAGAGGGATCCTAGCTCCTATAATTCACCCCTCCACTTT
TRBV5-4	TRBJ2-7	TRBD2	NA	15	CASREGLAGHYEQYF	TGTGCCAGCAGAGAGGGACTAGCGGGGCACTACGAGCAGTACTTC
TRBV11-2	TRBJ2-2	TRBD1	few	15	CASSEGQRNTGELFF	TGTGCCAGCAGCGAGGGACAGCGGAACACCGGGGAGCTGTTTTTT
TRBV3-1	TRBJ2-1	NA	NA	15	CASSQVATTYNEQFF	TGTGCCAGCAGCCAGGTAGCTACTACCTACAATGAGCAGTTCTTC
TRBV19	TRBJ2-5	TRBD1	NA	16	CASTPRAGGGGETQYF	TGTGCCAGTACCCCCCGGGCAGGGGGCGGCGGAGAGACCCAGTACTTC
TRBV7-2	TRBJ1-3	TRBD1	few	15	CASSLEGGGRNTIYF	TGTGCCAGCAGCTTAGAGGGAGGGGGCAGAAACACCATATATTTT
TRBV4-1	TRBJ2-1	NA	many	15	CASSQMDQSYNEQFF	TGCGCCAGCAGCCAAATGGACCAATCCTACAATGAGCAGTTCTTC
TRBV19	TRBJ1-3	NA	NA	12	CASSIQGNTIYF	TGTGCCAGTAGTATTCAAGGAAACACCATATATTTT
TRBV11-3	TRBJ2-1	NA	NA	14	CASSGTSSYNEQFF	TGTGCCAGCAGCGGGACGAGCTCCTACAATGAGCAGTTCTTC
TRBV4-3	TRBJ2-1	TRBD2	NA	16	CASSPYHLAGNNEQFF	TGCGCCAGCAGCCCCTATCACCTAGCGGGTAACAATGAGCAGTTCTTC
TRBV4-1	TRBJ2-1	NA	NA	13	CASSVPWEGEQFF	TGCGCCAGCAGTGTCCCCTGGGAAGGTGAGCAGTTCTTC
TRBV20-1	TRBJ2-1	NA	few	14	CSARGVAEYNEQFF	TGCAGTGCTAGAGGGGTGGCGGAATACAATGAGCAGTTCTTC
TRBV11-3	TRBJ1-1	NA	NA	13	CASTMTANTEAFF	TGTGCCAGCACTATGACAGCAAACACTGAAGCTTTCTTT
TRBV12-3/TRBV12-4	TRBJ1-3	NA	NA	17	CASSLGVRGVGGNTIYF	TGTGCCAGCAGTTTAGGTGTGAGGGGCGTCGGCGGAAACACCATATATTTT
TRBV6-2/TRBV6-3	TRBJ2-7	NA	NA	12	CAAHGSGNEQYF	TGTGCCGCTCATGGTTCGGGGAACGAGCAGTACTTC
TRBV19	TRBJ2-1	TRBD2	NA	15	CASSIVTSGNNEQFF	TGTGCCAGTAGTATCGTGACTAGCGGGAACAATGAGCAGTTCTTC
TRBV4-3	TRBJ2-7	NA	NA	15	CASSPDPGVPDEQYF	TGCGCCAGCAGCCCGGATCCAGGGGTTCCCGACGAGCAGTACTTC
TRBV6-2/TRBV6-3	TRBJ2-1	NA	few	13	CASRQPSYNEQFF	TGTGCCAGCAGACAGCCCTCCTACAATGAGCAGTTCTTC
TRBV6-5	TRBJ2-2	NA	NA	16	CASSYSRARNTGELFF	TGTGCCAGCAGTTACTCGCGGGCCAGGAACACCGGGGAGCTGTTTTTT
TRBV7-4	TRBJ2-5	TRBD1	few	15	CASSRLQGATETQYF	TGTGCCAGCAGCAGGTTACAGGGGGCTACGGAGACCCAGTACTTC
TRBV7-2	TRBJ2-3	NA	NA	14	CASRSRASTDTQYF	TGTGCCAGCAGGAGCCGGGCTAGCACAGATACGCAGTATTTT